This T cell receptor beta chain emerged from a study of response to subunit inactivated influenza vaccine. As concerns this clonotype: The antigen is not known.

Each CDR3 protein gets one entry after TCRdb re-called the RT-PCR reads with MiXCR. In the table there are roughly 650,000 distinct CDR3 sequences, roughly 15% of which are singletons. Study-wide results and limits: Only a handful of new T cells, the authors suggested, are recruited with each seasonal influenza vaccination.

In germline, CDR1 is MNHEY, CDR2 SVGAGI. The V and J ends lost 0 bases and 8 bases respectively, with 14 bases between them. This CDR3 region has 16 residues. This TCR was sampled from a man aged 45-65 years who received an inactivated influenza vaccine. This chain uses TRBV6-5 with TRBJ1-6; no clear D gene. Sequences were derived from PBMCs from blood, sampled approximately 15 days before vaccination. The CDR3 region has the DNA TGTGCCAGCAGTTACTCGAGCGGGGTAATTGATTCACCCCTCCACTTT. Its protein is CASSYSSGVIDSPLHF.